One sample yielded the 19 T cell receptor beta chains listed below, sequenced in a study of blood T cells in healthy people across ages. Then a second PCR, running roughly 6 to 11 cycles, was carried out with a sample-barcoded 5' primer and a J-beta primer mix. Each CDR3 protein gets one entry after TCRdb re-called the 5' RACE reads with MiXCR. The table includes 1.5 million to 2 million distinct CDR3 sequences, roughly 52% detected once. Sequencing was carried out using blood. The receptors here all came from a woman between 40 and 50 years old in good health.

V gene TRBV11-3 combines with J gene TRBJ2-1, with D tentatively TRBD2 (7 bases). CDR3 size: 15 residues. The ends were cut back, 5 bases at V and 7 bases at J, with 18 bases in the middle. Germline CDR1 reads SGHNT; CDR2 reads YENEEA. In DNA, the CDR3 is TGTGCCAGCAGCAATCACAGGGAGGGTCAGAATGAGCAGTTCTTC. Encoded protein: CASSNHREGQNEQFF. Full variable domain (remainder filled in from reference TRBV11-3 and TRBJ2-1): EAGVVQSPRYKIIEKKQPVAFWCNPISGHNTLYWYLQNLGQGPELLIRYENEEAVDDSQLPKDRFSAERLKGVDSTLKIQPAELGDSAVYLCASSNHREGQNEQFFGPGTRLTVL.

V usage is TRBV27 and J usage is TRBJ2-5, with 9 positions matching TRBD2. Trimming took 2 bases from V and 1 from J; bases not matched to a gene: 2. The CDR3 has 15 amino acids. Germline values: CDR1 MNHEY, CDR2 SMNVEV (reference sequence). The DNA of the CDR3 is TGTGCCAGCAGTTTAATGCGGGGGGGCCAAGAGACCCAGTACTTC. Encoded protein: CASSLMRGGQETQYF.

The chain uses TRBV27 and TRBJ1-2; the match to TRBD1 covers 7 bases. In germline, CDR1 is MNHEY, CDR2 SMNVEV (reference sequence). V shed 6 bases and J 5 bases; nucleotides not matched to a gene: 12. The CDR3 has 15 amino acids. The CDR3 is CASRLTFQGGYGYTF. CDR3 coding DNA: TGTGCCAGCAGACTAACGTTCCAGGGGGGGTATGGCTACACCTTC.

The chain has TRBV20-1 and TRBJ2-5; 11 positions match TRBD2. Unmatched junction bases numbered 6, after V lost 3 bases and J lost 6 bases. The CDR3 is 14 residues long. Germline V lookup: CDR1 DFQATT, CDR2 SNEGSKA (reference sequence). The CDR3 here is CSASLLAGVKTQYF. For the CDR3, the DNA is TGCAGTGCTAGCCTACTAGCGGGGGTTAAGACCCAGTACTTC.

This clonotype occurred a few times. V is TRBV5-6 and J is TRBJ2-1; D remains unclear. Trimming pared 5 bases from V and 4 bases from J, leaving 10 bases between. Germline CDR1 and CDR2: SGHDT and YYEEEE. The length of the CDR3 is 13 residues. The CDR3: CASRFGRYNEQFF. CDR3 sequence (DNA): TGTGCCAGCAGGTTCGGTCGATACAATGAGCAGTTCTTC.

This clonotype was recorded a few times. The chain links TRBV7-3 to TRBJ2-1, with D perhaps TRBD1 (7 bases). This CDR3 is built from 15 residues. Germline-derived CDR1 and CDR2 are SGHTA and FQGTGA. The germline V and J ends were trimmed by 3 bases and 14 bases, with 23 bases remaining between them. The CDR3 DNA sequence: TGTGCCAGCAGCTTCGGGACAGAGGATTTACCGGGGGAGTTCTTC. Translating it yields CASSFGTEDLPGEFF.

The gene calls are TRBV6-2 or TRBV6-3 and TRBJ2-7; D call uncertain. CDR3 length: 15 residues. Germline values: CDR1 MNHEY, CDR2 SVGEGT. V was pared by 2 bases and J by 2 bases, with 13 bases between. The CDR3 loop is CASSYAPLKAYEQYF. CDR3 in DNA: TGTGCCAGCAGTTACGCGCCCCTGAAGGCCTACGAGCAGTACTTC.

The rearrangement uses TRBV27 and TRBJ1-6; the D is unclear. CDR1 MNHEY and CDR2 SMNVEV come from the germline V gene (reference sequence). V lost 2 bases, J lost 6 bases, and 11 bases lay in between. The CDR3 contains 15 residues. DNA of the CDR3: TGTGCCAGCAGTTTACGTTCAGCCTTTAATTCACCCCTCCACTTT. It codes for CASSLRSAFNSPLHF.

This clonotype was detected only a few times. J is TRBJ2-1 and V is TRBV6-2 or TRBV6-3; tentatively, D is TRBD2 (5 bases). The germline CDR1 and CDR2 sequences are MNHEY and SVGEGT. The CDR3 has 14 amino acids. The V end lost 2 bases, the J end lost 6 bases, and 11 bases lay between the germline ends. CDR3 sequence reads: CASSYALRGNEQFF. CDR3 in DNA: TGTGCCAGCAGTTACGCGTTACGGGGCAATGAGCAGTTCTTC.

This chain joins TRBV7-9 and TRBJ1-5, with 8 nucleotides matching TRBD1. Germline assignment: CDR1 SEHNR and CDR2 FQNEAQ (reference sequence). The CDR3 extends over 16 amino acids. V was pared by 4 bases and J by 4 bases, with 9 bases of the junction left unmatched. CDR3 region: CASSSMTGVPNQPQHF. CDR3 bases: TGTGCCAGCAGCTCCATGACAGGGGTCCCGAATCAGCCCCAGCATTTT.

The gene calls are TRBV6-6 and TRBJ1-1, with 7 bases identical to TRBD1. CDR3 length: 16 amino acids. The V and J ends lost 4 bases and 5 bases, in that order; junction bases with no gene match: 13. In germline, CDR1 is MNHNY, CDR2 SVGAGI (reference sequence). The CDR3 DNA reads as TGTGCCAGCAGTTCCGCAGGGACAGACTTTAAGACTGAAGCTTTCTTT. The encoded protein is CASSSAGTDFKTEAFF.

V is TRBV4-3 and J is TRBJ2-7; weak D call: TRBD1 (6 bases). Germline CDR1 reads LGHNA; CDR2 reads YSLEER. V lost 4 bases and J 7 bases, leaving 23 bases between the germline ends. The CDR3 is 16 amino acids. The CDR3: CASSPGRDTIRGEQYF. DNA of the CDR3: TGCGCCAGCAGCCCGGGCCGGGACACCATTAGAGGGGAGCAGTACTTC.

The chain recombines TRBV29-1 with TRBJ2-7; no clear D. V lost 3 bases, J lost 3 bases, and 9 bases lay in between. Germline V lookup: CDR1 SQVTM, CDR2 ANQGSEA. This CDR3 is 12 amino acids long. CDR3 protein: CSVEPSIYEQYF. DNA of the CDR3: TGCAGCGTTGAGCCATCCATCTACGAGCAGTACTTC.

This clonotype occurred a few times. The chain couples TRBV28 to TRBJ2-3; 10 positions match TRBD2. Germline V lookup: CDR1 MDHEN, CDR2 SYDVKM. Losses at the gene ends were 10 bases for V and 0 bases for J; bases not matched to a gene: 4. This CDR3 is built from 14 residues. The CDR3 loop is CATERGGSTDTQYF. CDR3 bases: TGTGCCACCGAGCGGGGGGGTAGCACAGATACGCAGTATTTT. Based on the CDR3 plus reference TRBV28 and TRBJ2-3, the full variable domain is DVKVTQSSRYLVKRTGEKVFLECVQDMDHENMFWYRQDPGLGLRLIYFSYDVKMKEKGDIPEGYSVSREKKERFSLILESASTNQTSMYLCATERGGSTDTQYFGPGTRLTVL.

The chain joins TRBV9 to TRBJ2-5; 8 bases fit TRBD2. The J segment lost 1 base and the V segment lost 0 bases, leaving 8 bases of the junction unmatched. The length of the CDR3 is 17 residues. Per germline, CDR1 SGDLS and CDR2 YYNGEE. As DNA, the CDR3 is TGTGCCAGCAGCGTAGGTCTGAGCGGGGGCCTCCAAGAGACCCAGTACTTC. Amino acid sequence: CASSVGLSGGLQETQYF.

The chain couples TRBV9 to TRBJ2-3; D might be TRBD2 (5 bases). V was cut by 0 bases and J by 2 bases, with 10 bases left in between. From germline, CDR1 is SGDLS and CDR2 YYNGEE. The CDR3 length is 15 residues. CDR3 in DNA: TGTGCCAGCAGCGTAGCGGGGAAGTACACAGATACGCAGTATTTT. Encoded protein: CASSVAGKYTDTQYF.

This sequence joins TRBV7-2 and TRBJ2-7; 9 bases are a match to TRBD1. The CDR3 has 14 residues. The V gene's germline CDR1 is SGHTA and CDR2 FQGNSA. With 3 bases clipped from V and 5 bases from J, the junction kept 5 bases outside the gene matches. The CDR3 DNA reads TGTGCCAGCAGCTTCGACAGGGGGATGAACGAGCAGTACTTC. Its translation is CASSFDRGMNEQYF.

This rearrangement joins TRBV3-1 to TRBJ2-5, with D perhaps TRBD1 (5 bases). The CDR3 sequence is 11 residues long. CDR1 LGHDT and CDR2 YNNKEL come from the germline V gene (reference sequence). V lost 6 bases and J 6 bases, leaving 8 bases between the germline ends. The CDR3 bases are TGTGCCAGCAGGCGACAGCAGACCCAGTACTTC. Protein: CASRRQQTQYF.

The V and J genes are TRBV6-7 and TRBJ1-1; TRBD1 matches 8 bases. TRBV6-7 is reported as an ORF; its role is uncertain. The CDR3 is made up of 18 amino acids. Losses at the gene ends were 3 bases for V and 1 base for J; bases not matched to a gene: 13. The CDR3 coding sequence is TGTGCCAGCAGTTATAAAGTGGCAGGGGGCGCAGGGAACACTGAAGCTTTCTTT. Its protein product is CASSYKVAGGAGNTEAFF.